A single TCR beta chain is shown here with its context. Some clones are missing from TCRdb's copy, which holds only in-frame ones; the method was immunoSEQ multiplex PCR. The data show roughly 160,000 clones, with approximately 80% seen just once and 3% to 3.5% held by the top ten. The data were obtained in a study of blood T cell repertoires in COVID-19. The wider study: PBMCs, B-cell-depleted T cells, or T cells provided the cDNA or gDNA that made up the material.

Residents of under 25 US areas, aged about 18 to 100 years, made up the participants. V lost 0 bases and J 5 bases, leaving 13 bases between the germline ends. The germline V gene has CDR1 LGHNA and CDR2 YNFKEQ. The CDR3 is 15 amino acids. The chain employs TRBV4-2 and TRBJ1-2; the D gene is possibly TRBD1 (5 bases). This sequence was found in a woman aged 55 to 70 who had recovered from COVID-19. Sequencing was done on a sample of PBMCs or T cells enriched from blood (not recorded which). The CDR3 is CASSQDLTRDYGYTF. As DNA, the CDR3 is TGTGCCAGCAGCCAAGATCTTACCAGGGATTATGGCTACACCTTC.